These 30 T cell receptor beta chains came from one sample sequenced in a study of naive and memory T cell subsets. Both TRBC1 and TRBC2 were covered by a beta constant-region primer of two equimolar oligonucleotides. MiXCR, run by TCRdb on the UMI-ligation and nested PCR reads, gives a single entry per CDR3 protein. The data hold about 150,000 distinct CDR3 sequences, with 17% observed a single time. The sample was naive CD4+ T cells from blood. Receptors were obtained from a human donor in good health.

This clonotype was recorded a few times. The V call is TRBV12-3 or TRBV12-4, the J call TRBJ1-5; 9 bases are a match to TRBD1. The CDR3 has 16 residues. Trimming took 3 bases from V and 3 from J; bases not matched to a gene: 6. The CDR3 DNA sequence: TGTGCCAGCAGTTTGGGGGGACAGGGCTACAATCAGCCCCAGCATTTT. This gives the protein CASSLGGQGYNQPQHF.

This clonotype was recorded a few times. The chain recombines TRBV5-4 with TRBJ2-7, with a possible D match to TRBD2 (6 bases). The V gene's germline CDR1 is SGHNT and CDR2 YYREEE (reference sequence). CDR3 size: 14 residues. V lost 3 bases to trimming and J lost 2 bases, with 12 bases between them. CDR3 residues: CASSSGLTTYEQYF. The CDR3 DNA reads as TGTGCCAGCAGCTCCGGACTAACTACCTACGAGCAGTACTTC. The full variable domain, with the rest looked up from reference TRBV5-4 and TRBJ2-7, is ETGVTQSPTHLIKTRGQQVTLRCSSQSGHNTVSWYQQALGQGPQFIFQYYREEENGRGNFPPRFSGLQFPNYSSELNVNALELDDSALYLCASSSGLTTYEQYFGPGTRLTVT.

The CDR3: CASSLRGRRDTQYF. Here the CDR3 DNA reads TGTGCCAGCAGCTTAAGGGGGCGCCGGGATACGCAGTATTTT. This chain joins TRBV7-2 and TRBJ2-3; TRBD1 matches 7 bases. Looked up from germline, CDR1 is SGHTA and CDR2 is FQGNSA. This CDR3 comprises 14 residues. Germline trimming cut 2 bases from V and 6 bases from J; bases unmatched to any gene: 5.

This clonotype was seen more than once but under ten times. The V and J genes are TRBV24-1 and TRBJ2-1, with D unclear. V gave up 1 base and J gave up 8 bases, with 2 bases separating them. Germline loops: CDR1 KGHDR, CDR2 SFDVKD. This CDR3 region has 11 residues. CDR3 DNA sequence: TGTGCCACCAGTGATTTAGATGAGCAGTTCTTC. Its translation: CATSDLDEQFF.

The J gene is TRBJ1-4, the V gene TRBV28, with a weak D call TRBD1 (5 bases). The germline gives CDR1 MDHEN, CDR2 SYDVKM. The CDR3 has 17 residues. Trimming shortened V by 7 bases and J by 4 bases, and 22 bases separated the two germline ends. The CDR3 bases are TGTGCCAGCAACACTCCAAGGGGAGGGCCTTTTAATGAAAAACTGTTTTTT. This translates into CASNTPRGGPFNEKLFF.

In DNA, the CDR3 is TGTGCCAGCAGGGGGTTAACGGTGAACACTGAAGCTTTCTTT. Its protein is CASRGLTVNTEAFF. The chain employs TRBV5-5 and TRBJ1-1; D is unresolved. Trimming left V 5 bases short and J 0 bases short, with 11 bases between. CDR1 and CDR2 from the germline V gene are SGHKS and YYEKEE (reference sequence). The CDR3 has 14 amino acids.

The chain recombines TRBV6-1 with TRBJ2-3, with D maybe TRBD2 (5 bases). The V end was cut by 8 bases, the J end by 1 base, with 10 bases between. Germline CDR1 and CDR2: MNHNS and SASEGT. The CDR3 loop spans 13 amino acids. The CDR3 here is CASSTKRTDTQYF. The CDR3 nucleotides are TGTGCCAGCTCGACTAAGCGCACAGATACGCAGTATTTT.

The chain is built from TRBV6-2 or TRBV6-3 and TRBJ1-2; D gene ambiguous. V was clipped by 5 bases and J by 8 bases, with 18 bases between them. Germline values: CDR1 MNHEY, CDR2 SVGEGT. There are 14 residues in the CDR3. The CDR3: CASSPAPGPGGYTF. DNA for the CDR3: TGTGCCAGCAGTCCCGCCCCGGGCCCCGGCGGCTACACCTTC.

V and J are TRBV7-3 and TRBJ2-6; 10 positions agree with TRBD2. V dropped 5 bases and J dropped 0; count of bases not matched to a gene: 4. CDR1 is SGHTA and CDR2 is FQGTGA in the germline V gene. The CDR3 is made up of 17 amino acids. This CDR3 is CASSPGTSVSGANVLTF. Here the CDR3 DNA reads TGTGCCAGCAGCCCCGGGACTAGCGTCTCTGGGGCCAACGTCCTGACTTTC.

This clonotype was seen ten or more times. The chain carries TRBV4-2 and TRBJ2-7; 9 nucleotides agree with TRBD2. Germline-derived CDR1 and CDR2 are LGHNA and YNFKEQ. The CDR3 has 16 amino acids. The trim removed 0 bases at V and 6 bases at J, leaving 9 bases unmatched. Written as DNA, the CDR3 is TGTGCCAGCAGCCAAGATGCTATAGCGGGAGAGGGCGAGCAGTACTTC. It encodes CASSQDAIAGEGEQYF.

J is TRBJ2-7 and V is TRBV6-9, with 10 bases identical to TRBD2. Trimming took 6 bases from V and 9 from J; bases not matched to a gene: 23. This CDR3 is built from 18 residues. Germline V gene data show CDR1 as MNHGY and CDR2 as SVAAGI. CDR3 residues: CASSPGLADCPTLRGQYF. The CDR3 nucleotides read TGTGCCAGCAGCCCCGGACTAGCGGATTGTCCCACGCTACGAGGGCAGTACTTC.

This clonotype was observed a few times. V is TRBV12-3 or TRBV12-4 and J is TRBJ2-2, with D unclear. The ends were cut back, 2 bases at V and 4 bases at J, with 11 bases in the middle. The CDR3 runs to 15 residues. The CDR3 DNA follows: TGTGCCAGCAGTTTATCACCCTTAAGCACCGGGGAGCTGTTTTTT. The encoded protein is CASSLSPLSTGELFF.

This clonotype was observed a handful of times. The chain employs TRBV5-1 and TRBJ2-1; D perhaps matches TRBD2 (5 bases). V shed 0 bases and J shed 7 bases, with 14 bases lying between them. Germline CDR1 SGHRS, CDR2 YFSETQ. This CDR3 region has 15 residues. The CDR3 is CASSLGGQQRNEQFF. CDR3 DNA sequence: TGCGCCAGCAGCTTGGGCGGGCAACAACGAAATGAGCAGTTCTTC. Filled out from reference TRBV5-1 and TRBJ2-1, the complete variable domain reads KAGVTQTPRYLIKTRGQQVTLSCSPISGHRSVSWYQQTPGQGLQFLFEYFSETQRNKGNFPGRFSGRQFSNSRSEMNVSTLELGDSALYLCASSLGGQQRNEQFFGPGTRLTVL.

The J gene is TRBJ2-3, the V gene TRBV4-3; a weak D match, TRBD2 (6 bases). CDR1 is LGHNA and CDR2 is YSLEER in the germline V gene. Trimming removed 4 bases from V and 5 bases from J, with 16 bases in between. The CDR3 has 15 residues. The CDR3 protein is CASSPLGTAGDTQYF. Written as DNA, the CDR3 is TGCGCCAGCAGCCCGCTGGGGACTGCCGGAGATACGCAGTATTTT.

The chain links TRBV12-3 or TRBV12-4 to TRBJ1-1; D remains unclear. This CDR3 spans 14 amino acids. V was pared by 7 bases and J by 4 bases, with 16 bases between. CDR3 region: CASTHGGEGTEAFF. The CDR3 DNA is TGTGCCAGCACCCACGGAGGAGAGGGCACTGAAGCTTTCTTT.

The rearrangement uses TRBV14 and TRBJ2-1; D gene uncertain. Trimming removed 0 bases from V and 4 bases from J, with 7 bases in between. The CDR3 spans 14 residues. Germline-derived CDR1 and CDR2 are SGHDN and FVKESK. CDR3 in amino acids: CASSQDFSYNEQFF. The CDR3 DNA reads TGTGCCAGCAGCCAAGATTTCAGTTACAATGAGCAGTTCTTC.

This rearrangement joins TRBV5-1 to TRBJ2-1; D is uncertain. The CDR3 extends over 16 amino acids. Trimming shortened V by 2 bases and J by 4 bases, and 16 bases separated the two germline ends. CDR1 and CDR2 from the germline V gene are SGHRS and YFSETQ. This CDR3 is CASSFSSDKGYNEQFF. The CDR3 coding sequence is TGCGCCAGCAGCTTTAGTAGTGACAAAGGATACAATGAGCAGTTCTTC.

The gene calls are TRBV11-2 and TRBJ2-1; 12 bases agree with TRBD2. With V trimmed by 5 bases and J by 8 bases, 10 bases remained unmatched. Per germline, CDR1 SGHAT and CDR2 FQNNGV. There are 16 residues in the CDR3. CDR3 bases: TGTGCCAGCAGCCCGAGATACGGACTAGCGGGACATGAGCAGTTCTTC. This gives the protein CASSPRYGLAGHEQFF.

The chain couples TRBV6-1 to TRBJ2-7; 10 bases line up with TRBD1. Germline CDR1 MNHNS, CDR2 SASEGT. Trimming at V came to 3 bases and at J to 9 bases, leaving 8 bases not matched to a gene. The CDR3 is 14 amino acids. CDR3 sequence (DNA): TGTGCCAGCAGTGACAACCGGGACAGGGGTAGGCAGTACTTC. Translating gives CASSDNRDRGRQYF.

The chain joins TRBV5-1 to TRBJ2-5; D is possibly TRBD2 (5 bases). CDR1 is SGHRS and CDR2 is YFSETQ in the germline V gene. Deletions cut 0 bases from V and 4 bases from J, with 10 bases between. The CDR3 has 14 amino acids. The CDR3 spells CASSLALASETQYF. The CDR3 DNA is TGCGCCAGCAGCTTGGCGCTAGCATCAGAGACCCAGTACTTC.

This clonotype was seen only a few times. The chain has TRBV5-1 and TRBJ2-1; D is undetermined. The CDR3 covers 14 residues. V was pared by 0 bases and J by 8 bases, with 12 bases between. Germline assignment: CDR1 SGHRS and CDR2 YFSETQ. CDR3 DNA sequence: TGCGCCAGCAGCTTGGTTCCGGACCGGGATGAGCAGTTCTTC. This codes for CASSLVPDRDEQFF. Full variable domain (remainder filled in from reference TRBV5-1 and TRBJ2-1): KAGVTQTPRYLIKTRGQQVTLSCSPISGHRSVSWYQQTPGQGLQFLFEYFSETQRNKGNFPGRFSGRQFSNSRSEMNVSTLELGDSALYLCASSLVPDRDEQFFGPGTRLTVL.

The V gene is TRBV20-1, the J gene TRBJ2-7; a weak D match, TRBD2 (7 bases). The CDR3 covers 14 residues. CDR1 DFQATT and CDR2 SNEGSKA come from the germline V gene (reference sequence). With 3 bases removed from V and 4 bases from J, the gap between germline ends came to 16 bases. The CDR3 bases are TGCAGTGCTAGGTTATCGGGGGGCATTTACGAGCAGTACTTC. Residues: CSARLSGGIYEQYF.

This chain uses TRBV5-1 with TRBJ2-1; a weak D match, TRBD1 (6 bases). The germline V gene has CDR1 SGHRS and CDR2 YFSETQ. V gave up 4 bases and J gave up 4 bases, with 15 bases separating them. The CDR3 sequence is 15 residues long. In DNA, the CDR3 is TGCGCCAGCAGCCCGGTCGGGGACACGTACAATGAGCAGTTCTTC. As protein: CASSPVGDTYNEQFF.

CDR3 bases: TGCAGCGCCGCCGGGAGCGGGTATCAAGAGACCCAGTACTTC. This translates into CSAAGSGYQETQYF. V and J are TRBV29-1 and TRBJ2-5; possibly TRBD2 for D (6 bases). CDR1 and CDR2 from the germline V gene are SQVTM and ANQGSEA. The CDR3 spans 14 residues. V gave up 7 bases and J gave up 2 bases, with 17 bases separating them.

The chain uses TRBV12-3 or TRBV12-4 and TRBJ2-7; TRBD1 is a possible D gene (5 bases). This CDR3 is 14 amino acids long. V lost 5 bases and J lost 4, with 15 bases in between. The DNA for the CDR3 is TGTGCCAGCAGTGCTAGGCCGACAGTGTACGAGCAGTACTTC. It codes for CASSARPTVYEQYF.

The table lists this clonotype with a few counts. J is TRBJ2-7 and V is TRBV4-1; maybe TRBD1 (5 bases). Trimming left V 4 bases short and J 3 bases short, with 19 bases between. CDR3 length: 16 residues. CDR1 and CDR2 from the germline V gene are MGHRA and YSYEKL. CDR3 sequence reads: CASSPLKRQGIYEQYF. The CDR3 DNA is TGCGCCAGCAGCCCGCTCAAGAGGCAGGGCATCTACGAGCAGTACTTC.

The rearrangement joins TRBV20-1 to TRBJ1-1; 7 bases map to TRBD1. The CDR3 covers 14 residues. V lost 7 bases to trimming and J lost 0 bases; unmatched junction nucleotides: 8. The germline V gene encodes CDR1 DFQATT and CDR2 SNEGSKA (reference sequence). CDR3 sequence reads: CSGLGQPMNTEAFF. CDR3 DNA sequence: TGCAGTGGTTTGGGACAGCCCATGAACACTGAAGCTTTCTTT.

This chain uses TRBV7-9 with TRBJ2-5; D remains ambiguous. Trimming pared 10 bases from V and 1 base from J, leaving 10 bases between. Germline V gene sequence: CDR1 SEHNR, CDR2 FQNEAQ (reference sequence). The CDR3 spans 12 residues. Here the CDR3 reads CAIPGSQETQYF. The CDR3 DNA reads TGTGCCATTCCGGGCAGCCAAGAGACCCAGTACTTC.

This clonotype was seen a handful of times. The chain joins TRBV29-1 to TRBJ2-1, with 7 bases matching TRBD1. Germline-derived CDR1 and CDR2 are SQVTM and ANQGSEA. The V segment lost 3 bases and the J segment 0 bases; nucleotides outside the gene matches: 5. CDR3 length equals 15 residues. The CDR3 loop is CSVEAGGGSYNEQFF. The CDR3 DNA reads TGCAGCGTTGAGGCAGGGGGTGGCTCCTACAATGAGCAGTTCTTC.

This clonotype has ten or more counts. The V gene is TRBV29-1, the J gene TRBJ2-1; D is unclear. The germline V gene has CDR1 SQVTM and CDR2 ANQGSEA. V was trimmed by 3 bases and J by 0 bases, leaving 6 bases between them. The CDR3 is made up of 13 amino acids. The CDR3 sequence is CSVDPSSYNEQFF. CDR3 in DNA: TGCAGCGTTGATCCAAGCTCCTACAATGAGCAGTTCTTC.